The 30 T cell receptor beta chains presented below share a single source sample, sequenced in a study of blood T cell repertoires in COVID-19. The table came from immunoSEQ multiplex PCR; TCRdb's copy has only in-frame clones and leaves some out. The sample lists about 22,000 clones, roughly 80% seen once, with roughly 13% in the top ten. Sequenced sample: peripheral blood. These receptors all stem from a man in his sixties with active COVID-19.

This sequence joins TRBV7-2 and TRBJ2-7, with TRBD1 as a possible D gene (5 bases). The CDR3 loop spans 14 amino acids. Trimming took off 4 bases at V and 0 bases at J, with 10 bases between the two ends. The germline CDR1 and CDR2 sequences are SGHTA and FQGNSA. The CDR3 reads CASSYDSTSYEQYF. The CDR3 DNA follows: TGTGCCAGCAGCTACGACAGTACCTCCTACGAGCAGTACTTC.

The rearrangement uses TRBV27 and TRBJ2-7; 7 bases map to TRBD2. The J segment lost 2 bases and the V segment lost 6 bases, leaving 7 bases of the junction unmatched. CDR3 size: 14 residues. Germline loops: CDR1 MNHEY, CDR2 SMNVEV (reference sequence). CDR3 residues: CASRKPGLPYEQYF. CDR3 DNA sequence: TGTGCCAGCAGAAAACCGGGACTACCCTACGAGCAGTACTTC.

This clone was detected many times. J is TRBJ2-7 and V is TRBV7-8, with 7 nucleotides matching TRBD1. The V and J ends lost 5 bases and 4 bases, in that order; junction bases with no gene match: 8. The CDR3 spans 14 residues. Germline assignment: CDR1 SGHVS and CDR2 FQNEAQ. The CDR3 DNA reads as TGTGCCAGCAGCCTGTCGACAGGGTCGTACGAGCAGTACTTC. Amino acids: CASSLSTGSYEQYF. The full variable domain, its missing parts supplied by reference TRBV7-8 and TRBJ2-7, is GAGVSQSPRYKVAKRGQDVALRCDPISGHVSLFWYQQALGQGPEFLTYFQNEAQLDKSGLPSDRFFAERPEGSVSTLKIQRTQQEDSAVYLCASSLSTGSYEQYFGPGTRLTVT.

CDR3 region: CASTYRRDSGNTIYF. CDR3 sequence (DNA): TGTGCCTCTACGTACAGGCGAGACTCTGGAAACACCATATATTTT. The chain combines TRBV30 with TRBJ1-3; a weak D match, TRBD1 (5 bases). This CDR3 spans 15 amino acids. Germline values: CDR1 GTSNPN, CDR2 SVGIG (reference sequence). Trimming left V 7 bases short and J 0 bases short, with 16 bases between. Combining the CDR3 with reference TRBV30 and TRBJ1-3 gives the whole variable domain SQTIHQWPATLVQPVGSPLSLECTVEGTSNPNLYWYRQAAGRGLQLLFYSVGIGQISSEVPQNLSASRPQDRQFILSSKKLLLSDSGFYLCASTYRRDSGNTIYFGEGSWLTVV.

The CDR3 DNA is TGTGCCAGCAGTTTATCATTCGGGGGCACTGAAGCTTTCTTT. Amino acids: CASSLSFGGTEAFF. The chain carries TRBV28 and TRBJ1-1; maybe TRBD1 (5 bases). The CDR3 consists of 14 residues. Germline V gene sequence: CDR1 MDHEN, CDR2 SYDVKM. Trimming removed 1 base from V and 4 bases from J, with 10 bases in between.

The genes are TRBV6-5 and TRBJ2-5; D possibly corresponds to TRBD1 (6 bases). The ends were cut back, 10 bases at V and 5 bases at J, with 23 bases in the middle. CDR3 length: 15 amino acids. CDR1 and CDR2 (germline): MNHEY, SVGAGI. Written as DNA, the CDR3 is TGTGCCATCTCCCAGGGGCCGGGCGCTCGGGAGACCCAGTACTTC. Translated: CAISQGPGARETQYF.

This clone occurred once. This sequence joins TRBV4-3 and TRBJ2-1; 7 bases are shared with TRBD2. V lost 0 bases to trimming and J lost 4 bases; unmatched junction nucleotides: 3. Germline lookup yields CDR1 LGHNA and CDR2 YSLEER. There are 15 residues in the CDR3. The CDR3 spells CASSQELAEYNEQFF. The CDR3 DNA reads as TGCGCCAGCAGCCAAGAGCTAGCGGAGTACAATGAGCAGTTCTTC.

This clone came up once. The chain links TRBV5-1 to TRBJ2-5; possible D gene TRBD2, 6 bases. Looked up from germline, CDR1 is SGHRS and CDR2 is YFSETQ. The CDR3 contains 14 residues. Trimming pared 4 bases from V and 1 base from J, leaving 11 bases between. In DNA, the CDR3 is TGCGCCAGCAGCGCCGCGGGGCCCCAAGAGACCCAGTACTTC. It encodes CASSAAGPQETQYF. Looking up the rest from reference TRBV5-1 and TRBJ2-5 gives the full variable domain: KAGVTQTPRYLIKTRGQQVTLSCSPISGHRSVSWYQQTPGQGLQFLFEYFSETQRNKGNFPGRFSGRQFSNSRSEMNVSTLELGDSALYLCASSAAGPQETQYFGPGTRLLVL.

V is TRBV18 and J is TRBJ2-2, with 9 bases aligning to TRBD2. After removal of 6 bases from V and 3 bases from J, the junction contained 8 bases not matched to a gene. There are 16 residues in the CDR3. The V gene's germline CDR1 is KGHSH and CDR2 LQKENI. The CDR3 loop is CASSPLSGRDTGELFF. In DNA, the CDR3 is TGTGCCAGCTCCCCCCTTAGCGGGAGAGACACCGGGGAGCTGTTTTTT.

This sequence joins TRBV19 and TRBJ2-2; D uncertain. The CDR3 is made up of 14 amino acids. CDR1 LNHDA and CDR2 SQIVND come from the germline V gene (reference sequence). V was cut by 3 bases and J by 0 bases, with 5 bases left in between. The CDR3 region has the DNA TGTGCCAGTAGTATCGGTCCGAACACCGGGGAGCTGTTTTTT. Residues: CASSIGPNTGELFF.

J is TRBJ1-6 and V is TRBV30; tentative D call: TRBD1 (6 bases). V was cut by 4 bases and J by 5 bases, with 12 bases left in between. Germline-derived CDR1 and CDR2 are GTSNPN and SVGIG (reference sequence). CDR3 length: 14 amino acids. The CDR3 DNA reads TGTGCCTGGAAAGGGGGAGCGGATAATTCACCCCTCCACTTT. Amino acid sequence: CAWKGGADNSPLHF.

This chain joins TRBV7-3 and TRBJ2-1; D perhaps matches TRBD1 (6 bases). This CDR3 is built from 16 residues. Trimming cost V 6 bases and J 9 bases, with 24 bases left between them. Germline V gene lookup returns CDR1 SGHTA and CDR2 FQGTGA. The CDR3 region has the DNA TGTGCCAGCAGTCCTCGTCCTCCGGGACAACAGGGTGAGCAGTTCTTC. Protein: CASSPRPPGQQGEQFF. The whole variable domain, filled in from reference TRBV7-3 and TRBJ2-1, reads GAGVSQTPSNKVTEKGKYVELRCDPISGHTALYWYRQSLGQGPEFLIYFQGTGAADDSGLPNDRFFAVRPEGSVSTLKIQRTERGDSAVYLCASSPRPPGQQGEQFFGPGTRLTVL.

The V and J genes are TRBV4-1 and TRBJ1-2; D remains unclear. Trimming removed 0 bases at V and 7 bases at J, with 9 bases between. CDR1 and CDR2 (germline): MGHRA, YSYEKL. This CDR3 is built from 13 residues. The CDR3 nucleotides are TGCGCCAGCAGCCAAGATCAGGTTTTTGGCTACACCTTC. Protein sequence: CASSQDQVFGYTF.

The chain joins TRBV30 to TRBJ1-1; possible D gene TRBD1, 5 bases. The V and J ends lost 4 bases and 1 base respectively, with 13 bases between them. CDR3 length equals 14 residues. Germline values: CDR1 GTSNPN, CDR2 SVGIG (reference sequence). This CDR3 reads CAWTRGGTNTEAFF. CDR3 bases: TGTGCCTGGACCCGGGGAGGGACGAACACTGAAGCTTTCTTT. Variable domain in full (rest from reference TRBV30 and TRBJ1-1): SQTIHQWPATLVQPVGSPLSLECTVEGTSNPNLYWYRQAAGRGLQLLFYSVGIGQISSEVPQNLSASRPQDRQFILSSKKLLLSDSGFYLCAWTRGGTNTEAFFGQGTRLTVV.

This chain links TRBV12-3 or TRBV12-4 with TRBJ2-5, with 9 positions matching TRBD1. The CDR3 is 13 amino acids. V lost 5 bases, J lost 4 bases, and 2 bases stayed unmatched. CDR3 nucleotides: TGTGCCAGCAGTCAGACAGGGGGAGAGACCCAGTACTTC. As protein: CASSQTGGETQYF.

This clone was seen a few times. The J gene is TRBJ1-6, the V gene TRBV28; possibly TRBD1 for D (5 bases). Looked up from germline, CDR1 is MDHEN and CDR2 is SYDVKM. Trimming stripped 8 bases from V and 8 bases from J, with 25 bases between. The CDR3 contains 17 residues. CDR3 in DNA: TGTGCCAGCTGGGGGGAAAGGAATTTCCCTTATGATTCACCCCTCCACTTT. Residues: CASWGERNFPYDSPLHF.

The chain recombines TRBV6-2 or TRBV6-3 with TRBJ2-3; TRBD1 matches 7 bases. With 2 bases clipped from V and 1 base from J, the junction kept 15 bases outside the gene matches. In germline, CDR1 is MNHEY, CDR2 SVGEGT. This CDR3 region has 19 residues. The CDR3 protein is CASSYPNGHTGQRTDTQYF. The DNA for the CDR3 is TGTGCCAGCAGTTACCCAAACGGCCATACGGGACAGCGCACAGATACGCAGTATTTT.

The chain links TRBV10-3 to TRBJ2-7; D gene ambiguous. The CDR3 contains 11 residues. From germline, CDR1 is ENHRY and CDR2 SYGVKD. Trimming took 10 bases from V and 3 from J, leaving 10 bases between them. CDR3 sequence reads: CASGMVYEQYF. The CDR3 DNA is TGTGCCAGCGGCATGGTCTACGAGCAGTACTTC.

This clone was seen a few times. This chain connects TRBV1 to TRBJ1-4. TRBV1 constitutes a pseudogene. The CDR3 loop spans 18 amino acids. Here the CDR3 DNA reads TGCACCAGCAGCCAAGGACTCTACTTACAGGGAGGGAGTGAAAAACTGTTTTTT. Protein sequence: CTSSQGLYLQGGSEKLFF.

J is TRBJ2-1 and V is TRBV23-1; TRBD2 agrees at 9 bases. TRBV23-1 counts as an open reading frame of uncertain function. The V segment lost 4 bases and the J segment 5 bases; nucleotides outside the gene matches: 3. CDR3 length: 14 amino acids. DNA of the CDR3: TGCGCCAGCAGTCCAGCGGGAGGACACAATGAGCAGTTCTTC. Translated, it gives CASSPAGGHNEQFF.

CDR3 region: CAWSGQASGTEAFF. CDR3 sequence (DNA): TGTGCCTGGAGCGGACAGGCCTCGGGGACTGAAGCTTTCTTT. The chain joins TRBV30 to TRBJ1-1; 7 nucleotides line up with TRBD1. V shed 3 bases and J 5 bases; nucleotides not matched to a gene: 9. Germline V gene lookup returns CDR1 GTSNPN and CDR2 SVGIG (reference sequence). This CDR3 is built from 14 residues.

The V gene is TRBV30, the J gene TRBJ1-5; D is perhaps TRBD1 (6 bases). The V end was cut by 0 bases, the J end by 6 bases, with 18 bases between. The CDR3 spans 16 residues. Germline values: CDR1 GTSNPN, CDR2 SVGIG (reference sequence). The CDR3 spells CAWSVRSGVYTQPQHF. The CDR3 DNA sequence: TGTGCCTGGAGTGTACGGTCAGGGGTTTACACTCAGCCCCAGCATTTT.

The rearrangement uses TRBV19 and TRBJ2-1; 12 nucleotides align to TRBD2. V lost 6 bases and J lost 9; bases outside the gene matches: 9. Germline loops: CDR1 LNHDA, CDR2 SQIVND (reference sequence). CDR3 length: 15 amino acids. The CDR3 sequence: CASRGLAGQLVEQFF. The CDR3, as DNA: TGTGCCAGTAGAGGACTAGCGGGGCAGTTGGTTGAGCAGTTCTTC. The full variable domain, completed using reference TRBV19 and TRBJ2-1, is DGGITQSPKYLFRKEGQNVTLSCEQNLNHDAMYWYRQDPGQGLRLIYYSQIVNDFQKGDIAEGYSVSREKKESFPLTVTSAQKNPTAFYLCASRGLAGQLVEQFFGPGTRLTVL.

This clone has a handful of counts. This sequence joins TRBV3-1 (or the pseudogene TRBV3-2) and TRBJ2-5, with a weak D call TRBD2 (6 bases). The CDR3 runs 16 residues. V lost 0 bases to trimming and J lost 2 bases, with 13 bases between them. Looked up from germline, CDR1 is LGHDT and CDR2 is YNNKEL (reference sequence). The CDR3: CASSQDLTRRQETQYF. Here the CDR3 DNA reads TGTGCCAGCAGCCAAGATCTGACTAGGCGACAAGAGACCCAGTACTTC.

The V and J genes are TRBV19 and TRBJ1-4; D is unresolved. Trimming removed 6 bases at V and 0 bases at J, with 8 bases between. This CDR3 comprises 14 residues. Looked up from germline, CDR1 is LNHDA and CDR2 is SQIVND (reference sequence). The CDR3 DNA is TGTGCCAGTAGGCGGGTTGCAACTAATGAAAAACTGTTTTTT. It is translated as CASRRVATNEKLFF.

The genes are TRBV29-1 and TRBJ2-7; 7 bases agree with TRBD1. Trimming removed 4 bases from V and 5 bases from J; junction bases left unmatched: 5. Germline CDR1 SQVTM, CDR2 ANQGSEA. This CDR3 spans 12 amino acids. This CDR3 is CSVAKGANEQYF. As DNA, the CDR3 is TGCAGCGTTGCGAAGGGGGCGAACGAGCAGTACTTC.

This chain uses TRBV30 with TRBJ2-7, with TRBD2 identical over 8 bases. There are 14 residues in the CDR3. The germline gives CDR1 GTSNPN, CDR2 SVGIG (reference sequence). The V and J ends lost 3 bases and 0 bases, in that order; junction bases with no gene match: 4. This chain's CDR3 is CAWRSGTSSYEQYF. In nucleotides, the CDR3 is TGTGCCTGGAGGTCCGGGACTAGCTCCTACGAGCAGTACTTC. The full variable domain, in which reference TRBV30 and TRBJ2-7 provide the parts outside the CDR3, is SQTIHQWPATLVQPVGSPLSLECTVEGTSNPNLYWYRQAAGRGLQLLFYSVGIGQISSEVPQNLSASRPQDRQFILSSKKLLLSDSGFYLCAWRSGTSSYEQYFGPGTRLTVT.

This clone showed up just once. The genes are TRBV14 and TRBJ1-6; possibly TRBD1 for D (5 bases). V shed 3 bases and J shed 6 bases, with 9 bases lying between them. The CDR3 consists of 14 residues. Germline CDR1 and CDR2: SGHDN and FVKESK. The CDR3 DNA sequence: TGTGCCAGCAGCCACGGACAACCTAATTCACCCCTCCACTTT. Translating it yields CASSHGQPNSPLHF.

The gene calls are TRBV7-2 and TRBJ2-5; possible D gene TRBD2, 10 bases. The germline V gene encodes CDR1 SGHTA and CDR2 FQGNSA. V was clipped by 6 bases and J by 5 bases, with 22 bases between them. The CDR3 totals 16 residues. This chain's CDR3 is CASSSTSGTGRETQYF. DNA for the CDR3: TGTGCCAGCAGTTCAACTAGCGGGACAGGGCGGGAGACCCAGTACTTC.

The rearrangement links TRBV3-1 (or the pseudogene TRBV3-2) to TRBJ2-1; 15 bases fit TRBD2. V lost 0 bases, J lost 7 bases, and 7 bases stayed unmatched. The CDR3 is made up of 18 amino acids. Per germline, CDR1 LGHDT and CDR2 YNNKEL (reference sequence). CDR3 in amino acids: CASSQEGLAGGGTNEQFF. The CDR3 coding sequence is TGTGCCAGCAGCCAAGAGGGACTAGCGGGAGGTGGTACTAATGAGCAGTTCTTC.